This T cell receptor (beta chain) was retrieved from a study of T cell responses to AZD1222 COVID-19 vaccine. Study-level results: Donors in the cohort were predominantly white British and more often female, and clonal diversity was possibly underestimated.

Profiled with immunoSEQ multiplex PCR; TCRdb holds only in-frame clones, not every one. Of some 120,000 clones listed, more than 75% were seen once; the top ten hold around 10%. Germline assignment: CDR1 SGHNT and CDR2 YENEEA. The J segment lost 4 bases and the V segment lost 7 bases, leaving 3 bases of the junction unmatched. CDR3 length equals 13 residues. Worth noting for this clone: The antigen is not known.

Sequencing was performed on peripheral blood, taken on day 0 of AZD1222 vaccination. This sequence was found in an adult in good health. V is TRBV11-3 and J is TRBJ2-3; 9 positions match TRBD2. DNA for the CDR3: TGTGCCAGCACTCTAGCGGGACCAGATACGCAGTATTTT. It translates to CASTLAGPDTQYF.